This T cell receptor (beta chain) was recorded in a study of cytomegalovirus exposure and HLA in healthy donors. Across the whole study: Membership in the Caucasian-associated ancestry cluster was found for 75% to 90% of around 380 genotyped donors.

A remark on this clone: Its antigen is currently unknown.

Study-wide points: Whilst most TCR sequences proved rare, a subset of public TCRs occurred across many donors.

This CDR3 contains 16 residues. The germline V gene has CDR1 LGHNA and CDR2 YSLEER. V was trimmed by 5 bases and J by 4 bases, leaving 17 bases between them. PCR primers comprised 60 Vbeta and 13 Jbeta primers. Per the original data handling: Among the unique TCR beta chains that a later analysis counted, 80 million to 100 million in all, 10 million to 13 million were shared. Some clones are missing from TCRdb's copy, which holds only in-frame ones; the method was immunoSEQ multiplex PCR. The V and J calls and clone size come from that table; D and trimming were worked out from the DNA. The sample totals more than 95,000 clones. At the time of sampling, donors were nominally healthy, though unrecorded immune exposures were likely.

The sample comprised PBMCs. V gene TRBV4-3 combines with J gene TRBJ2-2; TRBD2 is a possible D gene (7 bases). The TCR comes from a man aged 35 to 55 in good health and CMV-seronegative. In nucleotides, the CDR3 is TGCGCCAGCAGCTCTAGGGGGGGCGCGGTCACCGGGGAGCTGTTTTTT. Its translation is CASSSRGGAVTGELFF.